The table lists the clone carrying this T cell receptor beta chain with a few counts. Its antigen is unidentified. This entry comes from a study of cytomegalovirus exposure and HLA in healthy donors. Study-wide results and limits: The study dropped some indistinguishable V segments, TRBV6-2 and TRBV6-3 among them. The authors considered a cluster of highly shared sequence variants likely to be a sequencing artifact.

PCR employed 60 Vbeta and 13 Jbeta primers. Data came from immunoSEQ multiplex PCR; TCRdb stores just in-frame clones and leaves some out. The sample shows approximately 190,000 clones, about 83% of them seen only once. V lost 0 bases and J lost 1; bases outside the gene matches: 0. This CDR3 region has 14 residues. Germline V lookup: CDR1 SGHRS, CDR2 YFSETQ. This TCR came from a man between 40 and 49 years old in good health and CMV-seropositive. The chain recombines TRBV5-1 with TRBJ1-1, with TRBD1 matching 7 bases. Material: PBMCs. The CDR3 spells CASSLGTGNTEAFF. DNA for the CDR3: TGCGCCAGCAGCTTGGGGACAGGGAACACTGAAGCTTTCTTT.